The 19 T cell receptor beta chains given below trace back to one sample, sequenced in a study of identifying expanded T cells in peripheral blood. Clones were read by immunoSEQ multiplex PCR, and TCRdb kept only the in-frame ones, dropping some. The sample comprises roughly 78,000 clones, 90% of which are singletons, and roughly 3.5% rests with the top ten. The sample comprised blood. The receptors were sampled from a person between 18 and 75 years old in good health.

V usage is TRBV28 and J usage is TRBJ2-7; 8 positions match TRBD1. The CDR3 has 15 amino acids. Trimming removed 5 bases from V and 1 base from J; junction bases left unmatched: 7. The germline gives CDR1 MDHEN, CDR2 SYDVKM. CDR3 region: CASSIGTGQSYEQYF. CDR3 sequence (DNA): TGTGCCAGCAGTATAGGGACAGGTCAATCCTACGAGCAGTACTTC.

The V and J genes are TRBV11-2 and TRBJ1-6, with 9 bases that match TRBD1. The CDR3 covers 15 residues. Germline V gene data show CDR1 as SGHAT and CDR2 as FQNNGV. After removal of 5 bases from V and 9 bases from J, the junction contained 8 bases not matched to a gene. Here the CDR3 reads CASSASGTGLSPLHF. The CDR3 nucleotides are TGTGCCAGCAGCGCGTCCGGGACAGGGCTTTCACCCCTCCACTTT.

This clone was recorded only once. The chain carries TRBV2 and TRBJ1-1; possible D gene TRBD1, 5 bases. V shed 11 bases and J shed 3 bases, with 16 bases lying between them. CDR3 size: 13 residues. Germline loops: CDR1 SNHLY, CDR2 FYNNEI. In nucleotides, the CDR3 is TGTGCCGGGAAGGACGGAGGGGACACTGAAGCTTTCTTT. Residues: CAGKDGGDTEAFF.

This chain joins TRBV7-2 and TRBJ2-5; 11 bases are a match to TRBD1. Losses at the gene ends were 3 bases for V and 5 bases for J; bases not matched to a gene: 5. The CDR3 has 15 amino acids. CDR1 and CDR2 (germline): SGHTA, FQGNSA. The CDR3 DNA is TGTGCCAGCAGCTTGGACAGGGGGCTGGAGGAGACCCAGTACTTC. Protein sequence: CASSLDRGLEETQYF.

The CDR3 here is CASRPGTGGMNTEAFF. The CDR3 coding sequence is TGTGCCAGCAGGCCCGGGACAGGGGGCATGAACACTGAAGCTTTCTTT. V usage is TRBV11-2 and J usage is TRBJ1-1; 12 bases agree with TRBD1. The CDR3 runs to 16 residues. Per germline, CDR1 SGHAT and CDR2 FQNNGV. V was pared by 6 bases and J by 0 bases, with 5 bases of the junction left unmatched.

J is TRBJ2-7 and V is TRBV4-1; 12 bases are shared with TRBD2. V lost 1 base and J lost 2; bases outside the gene matches: 9. The germline CDR1 and CDR2 sequences are MGHRA and YSYEKL. The CDR3 totals 18 residues. DNA for the CDR3: TGCGCCAGCAGCCAAGGACTTTTGAGGACTAGCGGGACCTACGAGCAGTACTTC. Amino acid sequence: CASSQGLLRTSGTYEQYF.

The rearrangement links TRBV9 to TRBJ1-6, with D possibly TRBD1 on 6 matching bases. This CDR3 has 14 amino acids. V was shortened by 0 bases and J by 9 bases, with 10 bases between the two germline ends. Per germline, CDR1 SGDLS and CDR2 YYNGEE. The CDR3 reads CASSVEGVGSPLHF. The CDR3 DNA follows: TGTGCCAGCAGCGTAGAGGGGGTAGGTTCACCCCTCCACTTT.

This chain links TRBV6-1 with TRBJ1-2, with no clear D. Trimming removed 3 bases from V and 7 bases from J, with 9 bases in between. The CDR3 consists of 12 residues. The germline V gene encodes CDR1 MNHNS and CDR2 SASEGT. For the CDR3, the DNA is TGTGCCAGCAGTGAGGTGGGGAGTGGCTACACCTTC. Protein product: CASSEVGSGYTF.

The chain links TRBV7-2 to TRBJ1-1; D possibly corresponds to TRBD1 (6 bases). The CDR3 is 15 amino acids. Germline CDR1 reads SGHTA; CDR2 reads FQGNSA. V was clipped by 7 bases and J by 2 bases, with 17 bases between them. The DNA of the CDR3 is TGTGCCAGCATGGGAAGGGGGAGATCCAACACTGAAGCTTTCTTT. Amino acid sequence: CASMGRGRSNTEAFF.

The J gene is TRBJ1-2, the V gene TRBV5-1; D remains ambiguous. Trimming stripped 4 bases from V and 4 bases from J, with 20 bases between. The length of the CDR3 is 16 residues. CDR1 is SGHRS and CDR2 is YFSETQ in the germline V gene. The CDR3 region is CASSPEGSRAAYGYTF. DNA of the CDR3: TGCGCCAGCAGCCCCGAGGGAAGCCGGGCGGCCTATGGCTACACCTTC.

The chain has TRBV5-4 and TRBJ2-3; no reliable D call. Deletions cut 0 bases from V and 4 bases from J, with 9 bases between. Germline values: CDR1 SGHNT, CDR2 YYREEE (reference sequence). The CDR3 runs 14 residues. The chain's CDR3 is CASSLVRAPDTQYF. The CDR3 DNA is TGTGCCAGCAGCTTGGTACGGGCTCCAGATACGCAGTATTTT.

The chain combines TRBV5-4 with TRBJ2-5; unclear D gene. The germline V gene encodes CDR1 SGHNT and CDR2 YYREEE (reference sequence). The CDR3 loop spans 15 amino acids. Trimming took off 0 bases at V and 5 bases at J, with 14 bases between the two ends. This chain's CDR3 is CASSLDVGPAETQYF. The CDR3 DNA sequence: TGTGCCAGCAGCTTGGACGTTGGCCCAGCCGAGACCCAGTACTTC.

The genes are TRBV27 and TRBJ1-2; maybe TRBD1 (5 bases). This CDR3 region has 14 residues. Germline loops: CDR1 MNHEY, CDR2 SMNVEV (reference sequence). Trimming left V 2 bases short and J 5 bases short, with 12 bases between. CDR3 sequence: CASSLGPGPYGYTF. The DNA for the CDR3 is TGTGCCAGCAGTTTAGGTCCAGGGCCTTATGGCTACACCTTC.

The chain uses TRBV27 and TRBJ1-2; the match to TRBD1 covers 10 bases. Losses at the gene ends were 6 bases for V and 8 bases for J; bases not matched to a gene: 12. CDR1 and CDR2 from the germline V gene are MNHEY and SMNVEV (reference sequence). The CDR3 consists of 15 residues. CDR3: CASSRRYRTGGGYTF. CDR3 nucleotides: TGTGCCAGCAGCCGCCGCTATCGGACAGGGGGAGGCTACACCTTC.

The gene calls are TRBV14 and TRBJ1-2, with D hard to call. The V and J ends lost 0 bases and 4 bases respectively, with 3 bases between them. Germline assignment: CDR1 SGHDN and CDR2 FVKESK. The length of the CDR3 is 12 residues. The CDR3: CASSQDGYGYTF. DNA for the CDR3: TGTGCCAGCAGCCAAGATGGCTATGGCTACACCTTC. The whole variable domain, filled in from reference TRBV14 and TRBJ1-2, reads EAGVTQFPSHSVIEKGQTVTLRCDPISGHDNLYWYRRVMGKEIKFLLHFVKESKQDESGMPNNRFLAERTGGTYSTLKVQPAELEDSGVYFCASSQDGYGYTFGSGTRLTVV.

The rearrangement joins TRBV6-1 to TRBJ2-4; D remains ambiguous. V dropped 5 bases and J dropped 8 bases, with 7 bases sitting between them. In germline, CDR1 is MNHNS, CDR2 SASEGT. This CDR3 has 11 amino acids. In DNA form, the CDR3 reads TGTGCCAGCAGTTCAAGTTACATTCAGTACTTC. The encoded protein is CASSSSYIQYF.

The chain uses TRBV25-1 and TRBJ2-1, with a tentative D call TRBD2 (5 bases). The germline CDR1 and CDR2 sequences are MGHDK and SYGVNS. This CDR3 region has 11 residues. Trimming took off 3 bases at V and 8 bases at J, with 5 bases between the two ends. CDR3 sequence reads: CASSDSDEQFF. The CDR3 nucleotides read TGTGCCAGCAGTGATAGCGATGAGCAGTTCTTC.

This clone was seen a single time. The chain links TRBV28 to TRBJ1-5; D call uncertain. CDR1 is MDHEN and CDR2 is SYDVKM in the germline V gene. CDR3 size: 13 residues. V was shortened by 3 bases and J by 4 bases, with 7 bases between the two germline ends. CDR3 sequence: CASSLISNQPQHF. The CDR3 DNA reads TGTGCCAGCAGTTTGATAAGTAATCAGCCCCAGCATTTT.

V is TRBV4-1 and J is TRBJ2-1; 9 bases align to TRBD1. With 4 bases clipped from V and 1 base from J, the junction kept 2 bases outside the gene matches. The CDR3 is 15 residues long. The germline CDR1 and CDR2 sequences are MGHRA and YSYEKL. The CDR3 reads CASSPGQGSYNEQFF. CDR3 bases: TGCGCCAGCAGCCCCGGACAGGGGTCCTACAATGAGCAGTTCTTC.